This is a list of T cell receptor beta chains from one sample in a study of preoperative IRX-2 immunotherapy in early breast cancer. The repertoire was sequenced with immunoSEQ multiplex PCR; TCRdb's copy has only in-frame clones and lacks some. Of roughly 27,000 clones in the sample, around 74% were seen once. The sequences come from lymph node tissue, collected after IRX-2 immunotherapy. The receptors stem from a human donor with breast cancer. CDR3s include the opening cysteine and the closing phenylalanine or tryptophan. Each record gives: CDR3 length, D gene, clone size, J gene, V gene, CDR3 protein, CDR3 DNA. D genes are given only for firm matches. Not all rows give a size; the values are once, few, many and, for expanded clones, a class.

cdr3_length: 15
d_call: NA
clone_size: NA
j_call: TRBJ2-2
v_call: TRBV11-3
cdr3_aa: CASSAGGFNTGELFF
cdr3_nt: TGTGCCAGCAGCGCCGGGGGTTTCAACACCGGGGAGCTGTTTTTT

cdr3_length: 14
d_call: TRBD1
clone_size: NA
j_call: TRBJ2-7
v_call: TRBV9
cdr3_aa: CASSTGQGPYEQYF
cdr3_nt: TGTGCCAGCAGCACGGGACAGGGACCCTACGAGCAGTACTTC

cdr3_length: 15
d_call: TRBD1
clone_size: few
j_call: TRBJ1-2
v_call: TRBV10-2
cdr3_aa: CASSERTGPIYGYTF
cdr3_nt: TGCGCCAGCAGTGAAAGGACAGGGCCCATCTATGGCTACACCTTC

cdr3_length: 14
d_call: TRBD1
clone_size: NA
j_call: TRBJ2-5
v_call: TRBV6-8
cdr3_aa: CASRSGTAQETQYF
cdr3_nt: TGTGCCAGCAGATCCGGGACAGCACAAGAGACCCAGTACTTC

cdr3_length: 16
d_call: TRBD1
clone_size: NA
j_call: TRBJ1-5
v_call: TRBV6-8
cdr3_aa: CASSYTGTGDNQPQHF
cdr3_nt: TGTGCCAGCAGTTATACCGGGACAGGTGATAATCAGCCCCAGCATTTT

cdr3_length: 17
d_call: TRBD2
clone_size: few
j_call: TRBJ2-3
v_call: TRBV6-8
cdr3_aa: CASRKPGLVLGTDTQYF
cdr3_nt: TGTGCCAGCAGAAAACCGGGACTAGTTCTCGGCACAGATACGCAGTATTTT

cdr3_length: 15
d_call: TRBD1
clone_size: NA
j_call: TRBJ1-2
v_call: TRBV5-1
cdr3_aa: CASSSSRDRGHGYTF
cdr3_nt: TGCGCCAGCAGCTCGTCCCGGGACAGGGGGCATGGCTACACCTTC

cdr3_length: 15
d_call: NA
clone_size: few
j_call: TRBJ2-4
v_call: TRBV28
cdr3_aa: CASSGREIAKNIQYF
cdr3_nt: TGTGCCAGCAGCGGTCGGGAAATAGCCAAAAACATTCAGTACTTC

cdr3_length: 12
d_call: TRBD2
clone_size: NA
j_call: TRBJ2-7
v_call: TRBV6-8
cdr3_aa: CASRTSAYEQYF
cdr3_nt: TGTGCCAGCAGAACTAGCGCCTACGAGCAGTACTTC

cdr3_length: 18
d_call: TRBD2
clone_size: NA
j_call: TRBJ2-3
v_call: TRBV19
cdr3_aa: CASSIGGTSGRTTDTQYF
cdr3_nt: TGTGCCAGTAGTATAGGAGGGACTAGCGGGAGGACGACAGATACGCAGTATTTT

cdr3_length: 14
d_call: NA
clone_size: once
j_call: TRBJ2-2
v_call: TRBV19
cdr3_aa: CASSTSIGTGELFF
cdr3_nt: TGTGCCAGTAGTACCTCCATTGGCACCGGGGAGCTGTTTTTT

cdr3_length: 21
d_call: NA
clone_size: NA
j_call: TRBJ2-5
v_call: TRBV6-8
cdr3_aa: CASSYRVEFWVKAQHRETQYF
cdr3_nt: TGTGCCAGCAGTTATCGAGTGGAATTTTGGGTCAAGGCCCAGCATCGGGAGACCCAGTACTTC

cdr3_length: 15
d_call: TRBD1
clone_size: NA
j_call: TRBJ2-7
v_call: TRBV5-1
cdr3_aa: CASSPGQGLYYEQYF
cdr3_nt: TGCGCCAGCAGCCCGGGACAGGGGTTATACTACGAGCAGTACTTC

cdr3_length: 15
d_call: TRBD2
clone_size: NA
j_call: TRBJ2-7
v_call: TRBV19
cdr3_aa: CASRLGTSGPYEQYF
cdr3_nt: TGTGCCAGTAGGCTCGGGACTAGCGGCCCCTACGAGCAGTACTTC

cdr3_length: 15
d_call: TRBD1
clone_size: NA
j_call: TRBJ1-2
v_call: TRBV6-8
cdr3_aa: CASRIADRGTYGYTF
cdr3_nt: TGTGCCAGCAGGATAGCGGACAGGGGAACCTATGGCTACACCTTC

cdr3_length: 16
d_call: NA
clone_size: NA
j_call: TRBJ1-1
v_call: TRBV10-3
cdr3_aa: CAISETAGGQRTEAFF
cdr3_nt: TGTGCCATCAGTGAGACGGCTGGGGGGCAGAGGACTGAAGCTTTCTTT

cdr3_length: 15
d_call: NA
clone_size: NA
j_call: TRBJ2-2
v_call: TRBV7-6
cdr3_aa: CASSREDTNTGELFF
cdr3_nt: TGTGCCAGCAGCAGGGAGGATACGAACACCGGGGAGCTGTTTTTT

cdr3_length: 14
d_call: NA
clone_size: NA
j_call: TRBJ1-2
v_call: TRBV6-8
cdr3_aa: CASSPGIANYGYTF
cdr3_nt: TGTGCCAGCAGTCCAGGGATAGCTAACTATGGCTACACCTTC

cdr3_length: 13
d_call: NA
clone_size: few
j_call: TRBJ2-1
v_call: TRBV29-1
cdr3_aa: CSVDGVAGHEQFF
cdr3_nt: TGCAGCGTTGATGGTGTTGCAGGGCATGAGCAGTTCTTC

cdr3_length: 13
d_call: NA
clone_size: NA
j_call: TRBJ2-7
v_call: TRBV22-1
cdr3_aa: CASSHGTAAEQYF
cdr3_nt: TGTGCCAGCAGCCACGGGACAGCTGCCGAGCAGTACTTC

cdr3_length: 15
d_call: NA
clone_size: NA
j_call: TRBJ2-1
v_call: TRBV5-1
cdr3_aa: CASSLVGQAHNEQFF
cdr3_nt: TGCGCCAGCAGCTTGGTTGGGCAGGCCCACAATGAGCAGTTCTTC

cdr3_length: 14
d_call: TRBD2
clone_size: medium-sized
j_call: TRBJ2-1
v_call: TRBV6-8
cdr3_aa: CATSGVAGLNEQFF
cdr3_nt: TGTGCCACATCGGGGGTAGCGGGCCTAAATGAGCAGTTCTTC

cdr3_length: 15
d_call: NA
clone_size: NA
j_call: TRBJ2-3
v_call: TRBV6-8
cdr3_aa: CASSRAATSTDTQYF
cdr3_nt: TGTGCCAGCAGCCGGGCGGCGACTAGCACAGATACGCAGTATTTT

cdr3_length: 14
d_call: NA
clone_size: NA
j_call: TRBJ1-4
v_call: TRBV11-3
cdr3_aa: CASSLGRSNKKLFF
cdr3_nt: TGTGCCAGCAGCTTGGGCAGGAGTAATAAAAAACTGTTTTTT

cdr3_length: 13
d_call: NA
clone_size: NA
j_call: TRBJ2-7
v_call: TRBV28
cdr3_aa: CASNFRQRDEQYF
cdr3_nt: TGTGCCAGCAATTTCCGGCAGAGAGACGAGCAGTACTTC

cdr3_length: 15
d_call: TRBD1
clone_size: few
j_call: TRBJ2-3
v_call: TRBV19
cdr3_aa: CASRRQQGRTDTQYF
cdr3_nt: TGTGCCAGTAGGAGACAACAGGGGCGCACAGATACGCAGTATTTT

cdr3_length: 14
d_call: NA
clone_size: once
j_call: TRBJ2-1
v_call: TRBV12-2
cdr3_aa: CALMGEGSYNEQFF
cdr3_nt: TGTGCCTTGATGGGGGAGGGGTCCTACAATGAGCAGTTCTTC

cdr3_length: 16
d_call: TRBD2
clone_size: NA
j_call: TRBJ2-1
v_call: TRBV18
cdr3_aa: CASSPGTSGRYNEQFF
cdr3_nt: TGTGCCAGCTCACCAGGGACTAGCGGACGATACAATGAGCAGTTCTTC

cdr3_length: 16
d_call: TRBD2
clone_size: NA
j_call: TRBJ2-7
v_call: TRBV25-1
cdr3_aa: CASSERDSGRANEQYF
cdr3_nt: TGTGCCAGCAGTGAACGGGATAGCGGGAGAGCCAACGAGCAGTACTTC

cdr3_length: 14
d_call: TRBD2
clone_size: NA
j_call: TRBJ2-7
v_call: TRBV11-3
cdr3_aa: CASSFRGGPYEQYF
cdr3_nt: TGTGCCAGCAGCTTTCGGGGGGGTCCTTACGAGCAGTACTTC

cdr3_length: 14
d_call: TRBD2
clone_size: NA
j_call: TRBJ2-1
v_call: TRBV19
cdr3_aa: CASSTRLANNEQFF
cdr3_nt: TGTGCCAGTAGTACGCGACTAGCAAACAATGAGCAGTTCTTC

cdr3_length: 13
d_call: NA
clone_size: NA
j_call: TRBJ1-2
v_call: TRBV18
cdr3_aa: CASSEGLSYGYTF
cdr3_nt: TGTGCCAGCTCAGAGGGACTATCCTATGGCTACACCTTC

cdr3_length: 15
d_call: NA
clone_size: few
j_call: TRBJ2-2
v_call: TRBV12-5
cdr3_aa: CASVTGKTNTGELFF
cdr3_nt: TGTGCCAGCGTGACCGGCAAGACGAACACCGGGGAGCTGTTTTTT

cdr3_length: 14
d_call: TRBD2
clone_size: once
j_call: TRBJ2-1
v_call: TRBV2
cdr3_aa: CASFISGSGNEQFF
cdr3_nt: TGTGCCAGCTTTATTAGCGGGAGTGGTAATGAGCAGTTCTTC

cdr3_length: 17
d_call: TRBD2
clone_size: NA
j_call: TRBJ2-5
v_call: TRBV19
cdr3_aa: CASSIWGLAGTQETQYF
cdr3_nt: TGTGCCAGTAGTATTTGGGGACTAGCGGGCACCCAAGAGACCCAGTACTTC

cdr3_length: 13
d_call: NA
clone_size: NA
j_call: TRBJ2-7
v_call: TRBV6-8
cdr3_aa: CASRLGGSYEQYF
cdr3_nt: TGTGCCAGCAGACTTGGGGGTTCCTACGAGCAGTACTTC

cdr3_length: 13
d_call: NA
clone_size: NA
j_call: TRBJ2-2
v_call: TRBV28
cdr3_aa: CASTAGVAGELFF
cdr3_nt: TGTGCCAGCACCGCCGGGGTGGCCGGGGAGCTGTTTTTT

cdr3_length: 16
d_call: NA
clone_size: few
j_call: TRBJ2-1
v_call: TRBV11-3
cdr3_aa: CASTRSGPRVYNEQFF
cdr3_nt: TGTGCCAGCACCCGTTCTGGGCCTAGAGTTTACAATGAGCAGTTCTTC

cdr3_length: 14
d_call: NA
clone_size: NA
j_call: TRBJ2-7
v_call: TRBV6-8
cdr3_aa: CASSSLGQFYEQYF
cdr3_nt: TGTGCCAGCAGTTCTTTAGGACAGTTCTACGAGCAGTACTTC

cdr3_length: 15
d_call: TRBD1
clone_size: NA
j_call: TRBJ2-3
v_call: TRBV19
cdr3_aa: CASKHRGDGADTQYF
cdr3_nt: TGTGCCAGTAAACACAGGGGGGACGGGGCAGATACGCAGTATTTT

cdr3_length: 17
d_call: NA
clone_size: NA
j_call: TRBJ1-1
v_call: TRBV7-6
cdr3_aa: CASSLHLFPGVNTEAFF
cdr3_nt: TGTGCCAGCAGCTTGCATCTCTTTCCGGGGGTGAACACTGAAGCTTTCTTT

cdr3_length: 14
d_call: NA
clone_size: once
j_call: TRBJ2-7
v_call: TRBV5-1
cdr3_aa: CASSLDRDTYEQYF
cdr3_nt: TGCGCCAGCAGCTTGGATAGAGATACCTACGAGCAGTACTTC

cdr3_length: 17
d_call: TRBD2
clone_size: NA
j_call: TRBJ2-1
v_call: TRBV19
cdr3_aa: CASSIGLGLAVHPEQFF
cdr3_nt: TGTGCCAGTAGTATAGGTCTAGGGCTAGCGGTCCACCCGGAGCAGTTCTTC

cdr3_length: 14
d_call: NA
clone_size: NA
j_call: TRBJ2-3
v_call: TRBV6-8
cdr3_aa: CASRRDWSTDTQYF
cdr3_nt: TGTGCCAGCAGGCGGGACTGGAGCACAGATACGCAGTATTTT